This passage covers 13 T cell receptor beta chains from one sample sequenced in a study of blood T cell repertoires in COVID-19. Measured with immunoSEQ multiplex PCR; TCRdb has only the in-frame clones, and not every one. The sample lists about 670,000 clones, 80% to 90% occurring once. Sequencing was carried out using peripheral blood. The receptors were gathered from a woman under 30 with acute or convalescent COVID-19.

The rearrangement joins TRBV21-1 to TRBJ2-3; the table calls TRBD2, which could not be checked here. TRBV21-1 is a known pseudogene. The CDR3 is made up of 18 amino acids. CDR3 amino acids: CASSKGRIEGGETDTQYF. In DNA form, the CDR3 reads TGTGCCAGCAGCAAAGGGAGGATTGAGGGAGGGGAGACAGATACGCAGTATTTT.

The V call is TRBV5-6, the J call TRBJ1-2; 7 bases agree with TRBD1. V trimming: 3 bases; J trimming: 6 bases; junction bases outside the gene matches: 11. Per the germline V gene, CDR1 is SGHDT and CDR2 is YYEEEE. The CDR3 is 15 residues long. The CDR3 nucleotides are TGTGCCAGCAGCTGGAGGACAGGCGGGACGGATGGCTACACCTTC. Its translation is CASSWRTGGTDGYTF. Based on the CDR3 plus reference TRBV5-6 and TRBJ1-2, the full variable domain is DAGVTQSPTHLIKTRGQQVTLRCSPKSGHDTVSWYQQALGQGPQFIFQYYEEEERQRGNFPDRFSGHQFPNYSSELNVNALLLGDSALYLCASSWRTGGTDGYTFGSGTRLTVV.

This clone was detected once. This chain connects TRBV14 to TRBJ1-1; D uncertain. The germline V gene has CDR1 SGHDN and CDR2 FVKESK. V was clipped by 0 bases and J by 2 bases, with 7 bases between them. The CDR3 covers 14 residues. The CDR3 loop is CASSQDGPNTEAFF. CDR3 DNA sequence: TGTGCCAGCAGCCAAGATGGGCCAAACACTGAAGCTTTCTTT.

The chain links TRBV3-1 (or the pseudogene TRBV3-2) to TRBJ1-2; 9 bases agree with TRBD1. V was pared by 0 bases and J by 5 bases, with 4 bases of the junction left unmatched. Per germline, CDR1 LGHDT and CDR2 YNNKEL (reference sequence). The CDR3 is made up of 15 amino acids. CDR3 DNA sequence: TGTGCCAGCAGCCAAGATGTGGGACAGGGTTATGGCTACACCTTC. Its translation: CASSQDVGQGYGYTF.

The V and J genes are TRBV11-2 and TRBJ2-2, with 7 bases fitting TRBD2. This CDR3 has 14 amino acids. Germline V lookup: CDR1 SGHAT, CDR2 FQNNGV. Trimming took 6 bases from V and 6 from J; bases not matched to a gene: 7. The DNA of the CDR3 is TGTGCCAGCAGGCGCGCGGCGGGGGCCGGGGAGCTGTTTTTT. Translation: CASRRAAGAGELFF.

V gene TRBV7-9 combines with J gene TRBJ2-2; 9 bases agree with TRBD1. The CDR3 is made up of 16 amino acids. From germline, CDR1 is SEHNR and CDR2 FQNEAQ (reference sequence). V shed 6 bases and J 6 bases; nucleotides not matched to a gene: 11. The CDR3 DNA follows: TGTGCCAGCAGACCACTGGGACAGGGTCCAGCCGGGGAGCTGTTTTTT. The encoded protein is CASRPLGQGPAGELFF. Filled out from reference TRBV7-9 and TRBJ2-2, the complete variable domain reads DTGVSQNPRHKITKRGQNVTFRCDPISEHNRLYWYRQTLGQGPEFLTYFQNEAQLEKSRLLSDRFSAERPKGSFSTLEIQRTEQGDSAMYLCASRPLGQGPAGELFFGEGSRLTVL.

This rearrangement joins TRBV4-1 to TRBJ2-7, with 9 bases lining up with TRBD2. Trimming removed 0 bases from V and 4 bases from J; junction bases left unmatched: 4. This CDR3 comprises 15 residues. Germline assignment: CDR1 MGHRA and CDR2 YSYEKL. The CDR3 protein is CASSQEILAGYEQYF. In DNA, the CDR3 is TGCGCCAGCAGCCAAGAAATCCTAGCGGGGTACGAGCAGTACTTC.

The chain combines TRBV12-5 with TRBJ1-6; TRBD1 matches 12 bases. V was pared by 0 bases and J by 13 bases, with 7 bases of the junction left unmatched. The CDR3 runs 16 residues. CDR1 and CDR2 from the germline V gene are LGHNT and FRNRAP. CDR3 in amino acids: CASGLVLGQGARPLHF. The CDR3 coding sequence is TGTGCTAGTGGTTTGGTACTGGGACAGGGGGCGCGTCCCCTCCACTTT. Looking up the rest from reference TRBV12-5 and TRBJ1-6 gives the full variable domain: DARVTQTPRHKVTEMGQEVTMRCQPILGHNTVFWYRQTMMQGLELLAYFRNRAPLDDSGMPKDRFSAEMPDATLATLKIQPSEPRDSAVYFCASGLVLGQGARPLHFGNGTRLTVT.

V gene TRBV28 combines with J gene TRBJ2-7; perhaps TRBD1 as D (7 bases). V lost 8 bases and J lost 0, with 17 bases in between. This CDR3 contains 15 residues. Germline V CDR1 and CDR2: MDHEN, SYDVKM. The CDR3 loop is CASQGGAKGSYEQYF. The CDR3 nucleotides are TGTGCCAGCCAGGGGGGCGCAAAAGGCTCCTACGAGCAGTACTTC.

Comments on this clone: The sample carries other DNA sequences with the same CDR3. The chain has TRBV4-2 and TRBJ1-1; D call uncertain. The germline V and J ends were trimmed by 1 base and 4 bases, with 10 bases remaining between them. Germline V gives CDR1 LGHNA, CDR2 YNFKEQ. There are 14 residues in the CDR3. Here the CDR3 reads CASSQAWGGTEAFF. CDR3 nucleotide sequence: TGTGCCAGCAGCCAAGCGTGGGGAGGCACTGAAGCTTTCTTT.

This chain connects TRBV10-3 to TRBJ1-2, with 9 nucleotides matching TRBD1. Germline loops: CDR1 ENHRY, CDR2 SYGVKD. Germline trimming cut 0 bases from V and 8 bases from J; bases unmatched to any gene: 7. This CDR3 region has 15 residues. The CDR3 DNA sequence: TGTGCCATCAGTGAGTCTTTACAGGGGGCGTCCGGCTACACCTTC. Its translation is CAISESLQGASGYTF.

The chain couples TRBV9 to TRBJ2-2; the D gene is possibly TRBD2 (5 bases). The V end was cut by 5 bases, the J end by 1 base, with 9 bases between. The germline V gene has CDR1 SGDLS and CDR2 YYNGEE. The CDR3 totals 14 residues. CDR3 protein: CASRRGQNTGELFF. The CDR3 DNA reads as TGTGCCAGCAGACGAGGGCAGAACACCGGGGAGCTGTTTTTT.

The V call is TRBV7-8, the J call TRBJ1-2, with TRBD1 matching over 8 bases. The CDR3 has 15 amino acids. Germline assignment: CDR1 SGHVS and CDR2 FQNEAQ. J lost 6 bases, V lost 4 bases, and 10 bases had no gene match. The CDR3 sequence: CASSYARDRGHGYTF. The CDR3 nucleotides are TGTGCCAGCAGCTACGCCCGTGACAGGGGCCATGGCTACACCTTC.